A single sample gave rise to the 14 T cell receptor beta chains below, sequenced in a study of T cells in Graves' hyperthyroidism and ophthalmopathy. Template material for amplifying TCR beta CDR3 regions consisted of RNA transcripts. The study used the HTBI primer set for a first-round RT-PCR of the TCR CDR3. One entry per CDR3 protein results from TCRdb running MiXCR on the multiplex PCR reads. Of 700,000 or so distinct CDR3 sequences in the sample, roughly 14% were seen once. Material for sequencing was blood. These receptors were obtained from a woman in her fifties or sixties with Graves' ophthalmopathy.

This clonotype has more than one count but fewer than ten. CDR3 amino acids: CASSYYRNTGELFF. The CDR3 DNA sequence: TGTGCCAGCAGTTACTACAGGAACACCGGGGAGCTGTTTTTT. The chain uses TRBV6-5 and TRBJ2-2; no firm D call. The V end lost 1 base, the J end lost 1 base, and 4 bases lay between the germline ends. This CDR3 contains 14 residues. In germline, CDR1 is MNHEY, CDR2 SVGAGI.

This clonotype was seen repeatedly, ten times or more. The rearrangement joins TRBV28 to TRBJ1-4; weak D call: TRBD1 (6 bases). V was trimmed by 5 bases and J by 4 bases, leaving 14 bases between them. CDR3 length: 15 amino acids. From germline, CDR1 is MDHEN and CDR2 SYDVKM. In nucleotides, the CDR3 is TGTGCCAGCAGTACCTACGGCAGGGGTAATGAAAAACTGTTTTTT. Translating it yields CASSTYGRGNEKLFF.

This clonotype was detected ten times or more. The chain recombines TRBV27 with TRBJ2-2; 8 bases agree with TRBD2. CDR1 is MNHEY, CDR2 SMNVEV, per germline (reference sequence). After removal of 7 bases from V and 3 bases from J, the junction contained 4 bases not matched to a gene. The CDR3 length is 14 residues. Here the CDR3 DNA reads TGTGCCAGCACTAGCGGGTGGTACACCGGGGAGCTGTTTTTT. Its protein is CASTSGWYTGELFF.

This rearrangement joins TRBV4-2 to TRBJ1-2; D is undetermined. The germline V gene encodes CDR1 LGHNA and CDR2 YNFKEQ. The CDR3 has 15 amino acids. Trimming pared 0 bases from V and 1 base from J, leaving 9 bases between. The CDR3 sequence: CASSQDDAVNYGYTF. The DNA for the CDR3 is TGTGCCAGCAGCCAAGATGACGCCGTTAACTATGGCTACACCTTC.

This clonotype was observed many times. This rearrangement joins TRBV6-5 to TRBJ2-3; D unclear. The CDR3 is 18 residues long. Germline V lookup: CDR1 MNHEY, CDR2 SVGAGI. The V gene lost 0 bases and the J gene lost 0 bases, with 16 bases spanning the gap. The CDR3 is CASSYSALAAASTDTQYF. CDR3 bases: TGTGCCAGCAGTTACTCTGCCCTGGCGGCAGCTAGCACAGATACGCAGTATTTT.

In this sample, this clonotype turned up once. The gene calls are TRBV19 and TRBJ2-3, with D perhaps assigned TRBD1 or TRBD2 (5 bases each). Germline loops: CDR1 LNHDA, CDR2 SQIVND (reference sequence). The CDR3 length is 15 residues. V was clipped by 3 bases and J by 6 bases, with 16 bases between them. CDR3: CASSILGSGPDTQYF. The DNA of the CDR3 is TGTGCCAGTAGTATCTTGGGGTCGGGACCTGATACGCAGTATTTT.

In its sample, this clonotype was seen many times. This chain joins TRBV28 and TRBJ1-1; D unresolved. The V gene's germline CDR1 is MDHEN and CDR2 SYDVKM. Trimming removed 10 bases from V and 3 bases from J, with 15 bases in between. CDR3 length: 13 residues. As DNA, the CDR3 is TGTGCCACCACGGAAGGCCTACACACTGAAGCTTTCTTT. It is translated as CATTEGLHTEAFF.

This clonotype was seen many times. The CDR3 DNA follows: TGTGCCACCACGGGAGGGTTGAACACTGAAGCTTTCTTT. As protein: CATTGGLNTEAFF. V is TRBV6-1 and J is TRBJ1-1; no clear D. V was cut by 10 bases and J by 0 bases, with 12 bases left in between. CDR1 is MNHNS, CDR2 SASEGT, per germline. The CDR3 is made up of 13 amino acids.

The CDR3 nucleotides read TGTGCCACCAGTGACCCTAACTCTGGAAACACCATATATTTT. Translating gives CATSDPNSGNTIYF. V is TRBV24-1 and J is TRBJ1-3; no firm D call. The CDR3 is 14 amino acids. Germline V lookup: CDR1 KGHDR, CDR2 SFDVKD. Trimming took 4 bases from V and 0 from J, leaving 6 bases between them.

The CDR3 DNA follows: TGTGCCGCTGTCCCTGGACGGCCTGCCGGGGAGCTGTTTTTT. Translation gives CAAVPGRPAGELFF. The V and J genes are TRBV6-1 and TRBJ2-2; D not certain. V lost 11 bases and J 6 bases, leaving 19 bases between the germline ends. Germline loops: CDR1 MNHNS, CDR2 SASEGT. The CDR3 consists of 14 residues.

In this sample, this clonotype turned up many times. This CDR3 reads CASSSGLSGGTEAFF. The DNA of the CDR3 is TGTGCCAGCAGCTCAGGATTATCGGGCGGCACTGAAGCTTTCTTT. The chain recombines TRBV11-2 with TRBJ1-1, with no clear D. The CDR3 has 15 amino acids. Germline loops: CDR1 SGHAT, CDR2 FQNNGV. Trimming pared 4 bases from V and 4 bases from J, leaving 16 bases between.

This rearrangement joins TRBV12-3 or TRBV12-4 to TRBJ1-1; D is uncertain. V lost 5 bases to trimming and J lost 10 bases, with 11 bases between them. The CDR3 covers 11 residues. The CDR3 reads CASSPGGVAFF. DNA for the CDR3: TGTGCCAGCAGTCCGGGCGGTGTAGCTTTCTTT.

This clonotype has more than one count but fewer than ten. A clone one base away is much larger, so this may be a read error. The V and J genes are TRBV6-9 and TRBJ2-1; D gene uncertain. The CDR3 contains 18 residues. Germline V lookup: CDR1 MNHGY, CDR2 SVAAGI. The germline V and J ends were trimmed by 3 bases and 2 bases, with 20 bases remaining between them. The CDR3, as DNA: TGTGCCAGCAGTTACTCGAATACCGAGACGGTCCCCTACAATGAGCAGTTCTTC. The encoded protein is CASSYSNTETVPYNEQFF.

This clonotype was counted once. The chain joins TRBV5-1 to TRBJ2-2; TRBD1 aligns across 7 bases. CDR1 and CDR2 (germline): SGHRS, YFSETQ. There are 16 residues in the CDR3. V was pared by 7 bases and J by 4 bases, with 13 bases of the junction left unmatched. CDR3: CASGSPLDRSTGELFF. In DNA form, the CDR3 reads TGCGCCAGCGGTTCACCCCTGGACAGGAGCACCGGGGAGCTGTTTTTT.